Reported below is one TCR beta chain. The sample originates from a study of shared clonotypes between healthy human individuals. In the study overall: The donor group consisted of two women and three men, aged 18 to 49. Per donor, CD8 memory used one plate, CD8 naive used two, CD4 memory used three and CD4 naive used three.

Trimming stripped 3 bases from V and 3 bases from J, with 17 bases between. Per germline, CDR1 KGHSH and CDR2 LQKENI. The length of the CDR3 is 17 residues. Those who donated were healthy HIV-negative adults, with no recent acute infections or vaccinations reported. For each subset, genomic DNA was distributed in equal portions over several immunoSEQ plates. Some clones are missing from TCRdb's copy, which holds only in-frame ones; the method was immunoSEQ multiplex PCR. Here the sample spans about 1.5 million clones, 98% being singletons. The sample consisted of naive CD4+ T cells sorted from blood. Described subset: CD45RA+ positively selected. This TCR was recovered from a man younger than 40 in good health. The V and J genes are TRBV18 and TRBJ2-2, with D perhaps TRBD2 (7 bases). The CDR3 reads CASSPRPGGIDTGELFF. DNA of the CDR3: TGTGCCAGCTCACCCCGCCCGGGGGGCATTGACACCGGGGAGCTGTTTTTT.